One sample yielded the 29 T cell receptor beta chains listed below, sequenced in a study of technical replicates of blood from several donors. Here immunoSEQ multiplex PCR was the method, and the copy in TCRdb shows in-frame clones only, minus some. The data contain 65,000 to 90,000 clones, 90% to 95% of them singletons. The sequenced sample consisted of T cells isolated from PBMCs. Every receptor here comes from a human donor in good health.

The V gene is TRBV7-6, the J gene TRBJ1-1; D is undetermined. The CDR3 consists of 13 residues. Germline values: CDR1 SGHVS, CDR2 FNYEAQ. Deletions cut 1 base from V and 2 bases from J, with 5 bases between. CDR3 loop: CASSLELNTEAFF. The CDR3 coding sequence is TGTGCCAGCAGCTTAGAACTAAACACTGAAGCTTTCTTT.

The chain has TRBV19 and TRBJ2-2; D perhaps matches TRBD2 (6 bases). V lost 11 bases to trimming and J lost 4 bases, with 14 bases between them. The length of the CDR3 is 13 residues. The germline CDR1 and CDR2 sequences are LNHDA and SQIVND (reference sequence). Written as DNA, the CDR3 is TGTGCCTCTGAGGAGGGCGCCACCGGGGAGCTGTTTTTT. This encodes CASEEGATGELFF. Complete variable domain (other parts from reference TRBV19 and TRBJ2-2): DGGITQSPKYLFRKEGQNVTLSCEQNLNHDAMYWYRQDPGQGLRLIYYSQIVNDFQKGDIAEGYSVSREKKESFPLTVTSAQKNPTAFYLCASEEGATGELFFGEGSRLTVL.

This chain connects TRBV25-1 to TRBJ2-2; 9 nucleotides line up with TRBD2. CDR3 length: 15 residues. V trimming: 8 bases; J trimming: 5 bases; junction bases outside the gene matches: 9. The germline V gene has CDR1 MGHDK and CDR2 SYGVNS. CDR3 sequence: CASGGVAGVTGELFF. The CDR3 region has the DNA TGTGCCAGCGGGGGGGTAGCGGGGGTAACCGGGGAGCTGTTTTTT.

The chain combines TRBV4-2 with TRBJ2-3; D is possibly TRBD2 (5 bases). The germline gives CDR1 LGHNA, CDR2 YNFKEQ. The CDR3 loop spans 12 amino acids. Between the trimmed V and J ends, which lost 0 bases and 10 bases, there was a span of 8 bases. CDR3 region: CASSQELAPQYF. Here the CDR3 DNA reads TGTGCCAGCAGCCAAGAGCTAGCCCCGCAGTATTTT.

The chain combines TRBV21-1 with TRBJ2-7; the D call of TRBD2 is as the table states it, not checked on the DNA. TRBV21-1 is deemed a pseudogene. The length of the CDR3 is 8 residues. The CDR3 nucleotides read TGTGCTCCGGGGGGGGCGTACTTC. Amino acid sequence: CAPGGAYF.

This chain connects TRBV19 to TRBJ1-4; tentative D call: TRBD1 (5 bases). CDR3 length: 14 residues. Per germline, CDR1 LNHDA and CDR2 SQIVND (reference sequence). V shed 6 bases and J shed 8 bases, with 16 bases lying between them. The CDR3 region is CASSHSGGKEKLFF. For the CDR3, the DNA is TGTGCCAGTAGCCACTCGGGGGGGAAGGAAAAACTGTTTTTT.

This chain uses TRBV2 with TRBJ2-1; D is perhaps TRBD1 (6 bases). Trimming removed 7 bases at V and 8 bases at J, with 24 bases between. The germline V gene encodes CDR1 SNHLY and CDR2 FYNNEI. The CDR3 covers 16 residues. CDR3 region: CASKSVWTDVHDEQFF. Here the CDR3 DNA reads TGTGCCAGCAAATCAGTTTGGACAGATGTACATGATGAGCAGTTCTTC.

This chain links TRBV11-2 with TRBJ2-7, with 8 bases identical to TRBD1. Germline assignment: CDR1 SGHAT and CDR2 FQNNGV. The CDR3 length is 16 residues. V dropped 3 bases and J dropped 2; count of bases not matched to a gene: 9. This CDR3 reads CASSLVPGQEAYEQYF. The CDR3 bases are TGTGCCAGCAGCTTGGTTCCGGGACAGGAGGCCTACGAGCAGTACTTC.

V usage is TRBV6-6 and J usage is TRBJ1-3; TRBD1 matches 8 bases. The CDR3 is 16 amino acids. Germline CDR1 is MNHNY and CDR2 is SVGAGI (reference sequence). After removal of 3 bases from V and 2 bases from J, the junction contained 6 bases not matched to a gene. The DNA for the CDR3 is TGTGCCAGCAGTTATTCTATGACAGGGGCTGGAAACACCATATATTTT. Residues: CASSYSMTGAGNTIYF.

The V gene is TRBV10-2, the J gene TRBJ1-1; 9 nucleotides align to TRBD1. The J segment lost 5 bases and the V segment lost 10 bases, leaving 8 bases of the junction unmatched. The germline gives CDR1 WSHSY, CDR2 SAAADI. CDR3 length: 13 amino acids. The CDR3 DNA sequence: TGCGCCACCCTGTCGACAGGGGGGACTGAAGCTTTCTTT. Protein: CATLSTGGTEAFF.

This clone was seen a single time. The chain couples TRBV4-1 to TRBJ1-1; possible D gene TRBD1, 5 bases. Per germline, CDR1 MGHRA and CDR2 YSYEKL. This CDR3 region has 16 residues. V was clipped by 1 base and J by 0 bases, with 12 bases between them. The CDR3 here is CASSQATERMNTEAFF. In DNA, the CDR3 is TGCGCCAGCAGCCAAGCGACAGAGCGAATGAACACTGAAGCTTTCTTT.

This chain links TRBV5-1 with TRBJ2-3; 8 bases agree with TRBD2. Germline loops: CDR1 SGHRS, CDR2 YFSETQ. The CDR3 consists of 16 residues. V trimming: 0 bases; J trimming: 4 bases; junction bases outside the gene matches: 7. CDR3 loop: CASSLGAGGRADTQYF. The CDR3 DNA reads TGCGCCAGCAGCTTGGGTGCGGGAGGACGAGCAGATACGCAGTATTTT.

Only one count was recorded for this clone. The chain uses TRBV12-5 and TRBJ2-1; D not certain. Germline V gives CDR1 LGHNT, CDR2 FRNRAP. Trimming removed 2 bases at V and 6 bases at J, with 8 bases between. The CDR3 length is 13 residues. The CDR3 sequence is CASGLPPGNEQFF. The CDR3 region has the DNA TGTGCTAGTGGTTTGCCTCCGGGCAATGAGCAGTTCTTC.

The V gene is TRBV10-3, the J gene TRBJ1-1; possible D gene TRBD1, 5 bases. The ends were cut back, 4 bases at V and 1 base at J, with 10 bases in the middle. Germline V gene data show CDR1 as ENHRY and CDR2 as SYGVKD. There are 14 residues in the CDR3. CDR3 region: CAISATGSNTEAFF. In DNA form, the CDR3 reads TGTGCCATCAGTGCCACAGGTTCGAACACTGAAGCTTTCTTT.

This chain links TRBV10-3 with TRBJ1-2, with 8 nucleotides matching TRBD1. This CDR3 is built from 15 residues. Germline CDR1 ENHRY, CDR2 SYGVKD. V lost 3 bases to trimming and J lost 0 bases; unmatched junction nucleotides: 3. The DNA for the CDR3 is TGTGCCATCAGTGACCAGGGACAGGCTAACTATGGCTACACCTTC. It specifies CAISDQGQANYGYTF.

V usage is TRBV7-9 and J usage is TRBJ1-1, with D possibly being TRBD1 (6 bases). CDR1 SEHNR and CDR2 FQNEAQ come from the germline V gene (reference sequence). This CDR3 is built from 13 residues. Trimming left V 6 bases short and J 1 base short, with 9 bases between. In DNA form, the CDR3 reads TGTGCCAGCAGAGGACAGTGGAACACTGAAGCTTTCTTT. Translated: CASRGQWNTEAFF.

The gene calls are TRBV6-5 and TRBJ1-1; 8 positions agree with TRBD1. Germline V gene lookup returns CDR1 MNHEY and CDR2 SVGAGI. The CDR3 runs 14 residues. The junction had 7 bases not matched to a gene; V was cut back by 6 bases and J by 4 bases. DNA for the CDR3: TGTGCCAGCAGAAAAACAGGGGGGAGCACTGAAGCTTTCTTT. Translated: CASRKTGGSTEAFF.

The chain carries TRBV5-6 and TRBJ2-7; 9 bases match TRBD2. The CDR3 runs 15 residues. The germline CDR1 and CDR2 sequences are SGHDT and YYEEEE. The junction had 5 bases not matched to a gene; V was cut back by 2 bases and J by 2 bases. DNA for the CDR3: TGTGCCAGCAGCTTTATTAGCGGGGGCACCTACGAGCAGTACTTC. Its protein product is CASSFISGGTYEQYF.

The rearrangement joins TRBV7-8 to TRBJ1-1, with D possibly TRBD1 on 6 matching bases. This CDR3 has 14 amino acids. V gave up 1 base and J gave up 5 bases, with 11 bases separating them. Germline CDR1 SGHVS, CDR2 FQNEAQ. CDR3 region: CASSLGGQGTEAFF. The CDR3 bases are TGTGCCAGCAGCTTAGGGGGGCAAGGAACTGAAGCTTTCTTT.

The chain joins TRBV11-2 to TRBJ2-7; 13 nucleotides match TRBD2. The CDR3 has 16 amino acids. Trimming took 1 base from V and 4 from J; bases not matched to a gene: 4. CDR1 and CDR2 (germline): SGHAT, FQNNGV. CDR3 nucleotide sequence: TGTGCCAGCAGCTTAGGGACTAGCGGGGGCCTATACGAGCAGTACTTC. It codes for CASSLGTSGGLYEQYF.

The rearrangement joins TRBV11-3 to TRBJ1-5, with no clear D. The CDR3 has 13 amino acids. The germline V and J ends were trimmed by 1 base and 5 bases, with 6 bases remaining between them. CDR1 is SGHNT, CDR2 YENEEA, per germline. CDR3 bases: TGTGCCAGCAGCTTAGTGAGGGATCAGCCCCAGCATTTT. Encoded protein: CASSLVRDQPQHF.

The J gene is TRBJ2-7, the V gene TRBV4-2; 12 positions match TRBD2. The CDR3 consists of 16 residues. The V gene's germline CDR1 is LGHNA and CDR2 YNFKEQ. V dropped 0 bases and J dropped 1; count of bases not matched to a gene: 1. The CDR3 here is CASSQDTSGRSYEQYF. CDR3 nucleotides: TGTGCCAGCAGCCAAGATACTAGCGGGAGGTCCTACGAGCAGTACTTC.

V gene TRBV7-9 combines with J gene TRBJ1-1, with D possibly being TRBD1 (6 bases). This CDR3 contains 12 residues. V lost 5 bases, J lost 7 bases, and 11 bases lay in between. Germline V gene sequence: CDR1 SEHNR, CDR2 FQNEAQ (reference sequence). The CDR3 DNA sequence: TGTGCCAGCAGCAAACAGGGAAATGAAGCTTTCTTT. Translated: CASSKQGNEAFF.

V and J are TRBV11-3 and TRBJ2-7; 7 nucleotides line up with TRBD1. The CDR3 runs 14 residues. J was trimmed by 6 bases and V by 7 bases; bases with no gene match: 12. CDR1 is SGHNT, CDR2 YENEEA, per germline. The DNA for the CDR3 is TGTGCCAGCAACCCGCGGCAGGGGGTTGGCGAGCAGTACTTC. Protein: CASNPRQGVGEQYF.

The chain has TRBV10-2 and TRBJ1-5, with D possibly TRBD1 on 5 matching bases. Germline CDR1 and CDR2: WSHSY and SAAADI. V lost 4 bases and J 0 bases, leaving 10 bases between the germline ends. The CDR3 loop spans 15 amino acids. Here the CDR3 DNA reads TGCGCCAGCAGTGGGGGGGATGATAGCAATCAGCCCCAGCATTTT. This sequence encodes CASSGGDDSNQPQHF.

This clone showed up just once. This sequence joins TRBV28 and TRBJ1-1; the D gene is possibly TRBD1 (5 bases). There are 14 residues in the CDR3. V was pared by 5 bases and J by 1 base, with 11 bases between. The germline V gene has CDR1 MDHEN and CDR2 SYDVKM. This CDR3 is CASSQGLPNTEAFF. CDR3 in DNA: TGTGCCAGCAGTCAGGGCCTCCCGAACACTGAAGCTTTCTTT.

For the CDR3, the DNA is TGCGCCAGCAGTGAGCGGCTAGCGAATTCCTACAATGAGCAGTTCTTC. As protein: CASSERLANSYNEQFF. The chain is built from TRBV10-1 and TRBJ2-1; D is perhaps TRBD2 (6 bases). The CDR3 is 16 amino acids. Between the trimmed V and J ends, which lost 2 bases and 1 base, there was a span of 12 bases. Germline V gene data show CDR1 as WNHNN and CDR2 as SYGVQD (reference sequence).

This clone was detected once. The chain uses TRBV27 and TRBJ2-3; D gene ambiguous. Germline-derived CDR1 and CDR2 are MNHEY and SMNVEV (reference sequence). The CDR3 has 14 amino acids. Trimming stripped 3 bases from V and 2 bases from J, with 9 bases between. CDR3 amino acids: CASSFNGFTDTQYF. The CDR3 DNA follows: TGTGCCAGCAGTTTCAACGGTTTCACAGATACGCAGTATTTT.

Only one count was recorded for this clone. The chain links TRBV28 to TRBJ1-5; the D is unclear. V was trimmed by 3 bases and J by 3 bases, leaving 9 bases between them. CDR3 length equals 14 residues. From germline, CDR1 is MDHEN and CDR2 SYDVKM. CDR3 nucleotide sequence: TGTGCCAGCAGTTTTTTACAGCACAATCAGCCCCAGCATTTT. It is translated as CASSFLQHNQPQHF. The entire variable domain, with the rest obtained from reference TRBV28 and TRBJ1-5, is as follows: DVKVTQSSRYLVKRTGEKVFLECVQDMDHENMFWYRQDPGLGLRLIYFSYDVKMKEKGDIPEGYSVSREKKERFSLILESASTNQTSMYLCASSFLQHNQPQHFGDGTRLSIL.